This entry describes one TCR beta chain. This sample was taken from a study of control samples from healthy donors and cancer patients. Only in-frame clones appear in the TCRdb table, and some are missing; sequencing was by immunoSEQ multiplex PCR. Of 230,000 or so clones listed, roughly 94% are singletons. This CDR3 comprises 16 residues. The trim removed 1 base at V and 4 bases at J, leaving 4 bases unmatched. Germline lookup yields CDR1 SGHTA and CDR2 FQGNSA. This receptor was taken from a man over 45 in good health. The specimen sequenced was blood. V is TRBV7-2 and J is TRBJ1-2; 12 positions agree with TRBD1. The CDR3 DNA is TGTGCCAGCAGCTTAGTTGGGACAGGGGGCCCCTATGGCTACACCTTC. Protein product: CASSLVGTGGPYGYTF.